One sample yielded the 4 T cell receptor beta chains listed below, sequenced in a study of post-analysis software for immune sequencing data (dated by TCRdb to the mid-2010s). Study-level results and caveats: Patients showed significantly higher frequencies than controls for several TRBV segments, among them TRBV5-6, TRBV5-1 and TRBV20-1.

These receptors' targets are unknown. The method was PCR. TCRdb shows the sequencer as Illumina HiSeq 2500. To reduce PCR and sequencing biases, unique molecular identifiers were incorporated into the TCR beta cDNA libraries. TCRdb trimmed the raw reads at Q25, called clones with MiXCR and kept productive beta chains. Each entry is one CDR3 protein sequence, shown with its most common DNA and genes. Present in this sample are 650,000 to 850,000 distinct CDR3 sequences, around 50% of which were seen just once. Approximately 4.3% of the sample is in the top ten clones. Sequencing used blood. The receptors come from a girl aged 10 to 17 with multiple sclerosis.

This clonotype was counted only a few times. The chain couples TRBV20-1 to TRBJ1-5; D is unresolved. Germline V lookup: CDR1 DFQATT, CDR2 SNEGSKA (reference sequence). V was trimmed by 4 bases and J by 0 bases, leaving 7 bases between them. The CDR3 is 13 residues long. CDR3 bases: TGCAGTGCTATCGGATATAGCAATCAGCCCCAGCATTTT. It codes for CSAIGYSNQPQHF.

This chain joins TRBV20-1 and TRBJ2-7, with D possibly matching TRBD1 (6 bases). This CDR3 has 14 amino acids. The V end lost 0 bases, the J end lost 4 bases, and 13 bases lay between the germline ends. Germline values: CDR1 DFQATT, CDR2 SNEGSKA (reference sequence). CDR3: CSARDPQGQYEQYF. The CDR3 DNA follows: TGCAGTGCTAGAGATCCTCAGGGGCAATACGAGCAGTACTTC.

This chain links TRBV3-1 with TRBJ2-1; TRBD2 matches 7 bases. The J call is uncertain, as TRBJ2-7 better fits the DNA end. The germline CDR1 and CDR2 sequences are LGHDT and YNNKEL (reference sequence). The CDR3 loop spans 14 amino acids. The CDR3 here is CASSQAGLTYEQYF. The CDR3 region has the DNA TGTGCCAGCAGCCAGGCGGGACTAACCTACGAGCAGTACTTC.

The J gene is TRBJ2-1, the V gene TRBV12-3 or TRBV12-4; 7 bases align to TRBD1. The CDR3 loop spans 14 amino acids. Trimming removed 8 bases from V and 2 bases from J; junction bases left unmatched: 6. The CDR3 sequence is CASRPGQTYNEQFF. CDR3 bases: TGTGCCAGCCGCCCGGGACAGACCTACAATGAGCAGTTCTTC.